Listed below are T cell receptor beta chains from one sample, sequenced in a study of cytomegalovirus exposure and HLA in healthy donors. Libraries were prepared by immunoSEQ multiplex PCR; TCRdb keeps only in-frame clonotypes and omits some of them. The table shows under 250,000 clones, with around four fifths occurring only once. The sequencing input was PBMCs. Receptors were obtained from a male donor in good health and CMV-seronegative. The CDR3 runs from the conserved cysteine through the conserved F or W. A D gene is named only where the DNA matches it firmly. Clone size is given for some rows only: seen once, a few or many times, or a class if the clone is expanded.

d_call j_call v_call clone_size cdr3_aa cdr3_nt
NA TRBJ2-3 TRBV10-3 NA CAISESSAPGGTDTQYF TGTGCCATCAGTGAGTCGTCGGCCCCAGGGGGCACAGATACGCAGTATTTT
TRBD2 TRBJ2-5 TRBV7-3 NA CASSFRAGAGQETQYF TGTGCCAGCAGCTTCCGAGCGGGAGCGGGGCAAGAGACCCAGTACTTC
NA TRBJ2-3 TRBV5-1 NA CASSLEHTATTLDF TGCGCCAGCAGCTTGGAACATACAGCCACCACCTTGGATTTT
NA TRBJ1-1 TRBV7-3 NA CASSLGGHLNTEAFF TGTGCCAGCAGCTTAGGGGGACATTTGAACACTGAAGCTTTCTTT
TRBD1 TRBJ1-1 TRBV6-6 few CASSLGQGNTEAFF TGTGCCAGCAGTTTAGGACAGGGGAACACTGAAGCTTTCTTT
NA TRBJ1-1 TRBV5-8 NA CASSPEVLRHTEAFF TGTGCCAGCAGCCCGGAGGTCTTACGGCACACTGAAGCTTTCTTT
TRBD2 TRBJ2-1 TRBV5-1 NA CASSGWGGDSRDEQFF TGCGCCAGCAGCGGCTGGGGGGGGGACTCCCGGGATGAGCAGTTCTTC
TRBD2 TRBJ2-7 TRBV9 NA CASSGGLGVHEQYF TGTGCCAGCAGCGGGGGACTAGGGGTCCACGAGCAGTACTTC
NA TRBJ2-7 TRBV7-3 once CASSLTAAGSSYEQYF TGTGCCAGCAGCTTAACGGCCGCGGGCTCCTCCTACGAGCAGTACTTC
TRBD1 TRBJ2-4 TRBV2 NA CASGTRQGNIQYF TGTGCCAGCGGAACTCGACAGGGAAACATTCAGTACTTC
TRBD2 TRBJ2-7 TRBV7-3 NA CASSPRAGVNEQYF TGTGCCAGCAGCCCACGAGCGGGAGTGAACGAGCAGTACTTC
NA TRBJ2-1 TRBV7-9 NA CASSGLGGSYNEQFF TGTGCCAGCAGCGGCCTTGGCGGTTCCTACAATGAGCAGTTCTTC
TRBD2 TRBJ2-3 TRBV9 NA CASSASGRADTQYF TGTGCCAGCAGCGCTAGCGGGAGGGCCGATACGCAGTATTTT
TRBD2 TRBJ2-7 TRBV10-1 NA CASSDRTSGTYEQYF TGCGCCAGCAGTGATAGGACTAGCGGGACCTACGAGCAGTACTTC
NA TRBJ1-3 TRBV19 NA CASSPWTTGNTIYF TGTGCCAGTAGTCCCTGGACAACTGGAAACACCATATATTTT
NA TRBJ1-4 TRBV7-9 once CSSGGTPGEKLFF TGTTCCAGCGGGGGGACTCCCGGGGAAAAACTGTTTTTT
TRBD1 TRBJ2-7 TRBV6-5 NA CASRSGTGAPYEQYF TGTGCCAGCAGGTCAGGGACAGGGGCTCCCTACGAGCAGTACTTC
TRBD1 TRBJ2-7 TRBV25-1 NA CASSQQGAYEQYF TGTGCCAGCAGTCAACAGGGGGCTTACGAGCAGTACTTC
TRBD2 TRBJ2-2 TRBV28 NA CASSPKAGGLDTGELFF TGTGCCAGCAGCCCCAAAGCGGGAGGGCTGGACACCGGGGAGCTGTTTTTT
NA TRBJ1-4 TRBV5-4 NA CASSLRHEGNEKLFF TGTGCCAGCAGCCTCCGACATGAGGGTAATGAAAAACTGTTTTTT
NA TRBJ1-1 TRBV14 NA CASSELPGHPNTEAFF TGTGCCAGCAGCGAACTCCCGGGACATCCGAACACTGAAGCTTTCTTT
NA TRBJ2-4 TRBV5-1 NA CASSLAYGGTKNIQYF TGCGCCAGCAGCTTGGCCTACGGGGGTACCAAAAACATTCAGTACTTC
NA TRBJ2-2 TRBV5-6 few CASSLVAYAGELFF TGTGCCAGCAGCTTGGTAGCTTACGCCGGGGAGCTGTTTTTT
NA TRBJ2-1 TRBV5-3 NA CARSLDYPGGNEQFF TGTGCCAGAAGCTTGGACTATCCCGGAGGCAATGAGCAGTTCTTC
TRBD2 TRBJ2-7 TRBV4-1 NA CASKRGGREGEQYF TGCGCCAGCAAAAGGGGAGGGAGGGAGGGCGAGCAGTACTTC
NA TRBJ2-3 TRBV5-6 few CASSFGLSTDTQYF TGTGCCAGCAGTTTCGGACTTTCCACAGATACGCAGTATTTT
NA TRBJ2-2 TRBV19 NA CASNKGGGTGELFF TGTGCCAGTAATAAGGGAGGAGGCACCGGGGAGCTGTTTTTT
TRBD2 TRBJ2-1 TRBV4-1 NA CASSPLGRAYEQFF TGCGCCAGCAGCCCCCTGGGGAGGGCCTATGAGCAGTTCTTC
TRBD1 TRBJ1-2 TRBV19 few CASTAGQGVVYGYTF TGTGCCAGTACAGCGGGACAGGGGGTCGTCTATGGCTACACCTTC
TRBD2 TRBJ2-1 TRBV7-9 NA CASSLASLADNEQFF TGTGCCAGCAGCTTAGCGAGTCTAGCGGACAATGAGCAGTTCTTC
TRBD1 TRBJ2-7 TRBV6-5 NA CASSYLDRGNYEQYF TGTGCCAGCAGTTACTTGGACAGGGGGAACTACGAGCAGTACTTC
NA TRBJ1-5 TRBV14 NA CASSLNTGPGNQPQHF TGTGCCAGCAGCCTTAACACAGGTCCAGGCAATCAGCCCCAGCATTTT
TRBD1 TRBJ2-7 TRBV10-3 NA CAISEGGKFTGGTYEQYF TGTGCCATCAGTGAAGGGGGGAAATTTACAGGGGGCACCTACGAGCAGTACTTC
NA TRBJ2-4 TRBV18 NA CASSPPSGAKNIQYF TGTGCCAGCTCACCACCCTCAGGGGCCAAAAACATTCAGTACTTC
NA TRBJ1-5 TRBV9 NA CASSLGWDIGQPQHF TGTGCCAGCAGCTTAGGATGGGACATCGGGCAGCCCCAGCATTTT
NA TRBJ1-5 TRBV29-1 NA CSVIKEVNQPQHF TGCAGCGTTATAAAGGAGGTCAATCAGCCCCAGCATTTT
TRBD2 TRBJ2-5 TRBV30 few CAWNQPGRVGESQYF TGTGCCTGGAACCAACCCGGGAGGGTGGGGGAGTCCCAGTACTTC
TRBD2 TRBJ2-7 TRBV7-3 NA CASSLKREGYEQYF TGTGCCAGCAGCTTAAAGCGGGAGGGCTACGAGCAGTACTTC
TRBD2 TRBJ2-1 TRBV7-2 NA CASSFPSGANEQFF TGTGCCAGCAGCTTCCCTAGCGGGGCCAATGAGCAGTTCTTC
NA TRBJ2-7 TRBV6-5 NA CASSYSQGGRGEQYF TGTGCCAGCAGTTACTCGCAAGGGGGTAGAGGGGAGCAGTACTTC
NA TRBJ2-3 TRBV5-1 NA CASSLATNTDTQYF TGCGCCAGCAGCTTGGCCACAAACACAGATACGCAGTATTTT
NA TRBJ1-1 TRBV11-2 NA CASRSVMNSQAFF TGTGCCAGCAGGTCCGTGATGAACTCCCAAGCTTTCTTT
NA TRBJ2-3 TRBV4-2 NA CASSLLGHGPEVADTQYF TGTGCCAGCAGCCTCTTAGGGCACGGACCGGAGGTTGCAGATACGCAGTATTTT
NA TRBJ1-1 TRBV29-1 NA CSVDRSGGNTEAFF TGCAGCGTTGATCGCTCCGGGGGGAATACTGAAGCTTTCTTT
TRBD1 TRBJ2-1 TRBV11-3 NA CASSDYRGLVNEQFF TGTGCCAGCAGCGACTACAGGGGGCTGGTTAATGAGCAGTTCTTC
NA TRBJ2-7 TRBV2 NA CASRVPGIYEQYF TGTGCCAGCAGGGTCCCAGGGATCTACGAGCAGTACTTC
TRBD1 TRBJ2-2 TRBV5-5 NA CASSYTGTGGTGELFF TGTGCCAGCAGCTACACCGGGACAGGGGGCACCGGGGAGCTGTTTTTT
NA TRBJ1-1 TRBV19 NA CATPRREDTEAFF TGTGCCACCCCGAGGAGGGAAGACACTGAAGCTTTCTTT
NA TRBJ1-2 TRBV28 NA CASTKVRGSFYGYTF TGTGCCAGCACCAAAGTCAGGGGTTCGTTCTATGGCTACACCTTC
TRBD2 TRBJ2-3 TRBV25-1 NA CASSEGQALAGHTDTQYF TGTGCCAGCAGTGAAGGACAGGCCCTAGCGGGGCACACAGATACGCAGTATTTT
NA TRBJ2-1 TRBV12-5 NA CASGLDEGVEQFF TGTGCTAGTGGTTTGGACGAGGGGGTTGAGCAGTTCTTC
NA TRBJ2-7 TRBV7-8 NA CASSFSQLWNEQYF TGTGCCAGCAGCTTTTCACAGTTGTGGAACGAGCAGTACTTC
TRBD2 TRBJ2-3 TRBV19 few CASSIGLVFIATQYF TGTGCCAGTAGTATTGGACTAGTATTCATTGCTACGCAGTATTTT
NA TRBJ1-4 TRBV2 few CASSEREKLFF TGTGCCAGCAGTGAGCGGGAAAAACTGTTTTTT
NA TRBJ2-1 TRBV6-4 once CASSEIRTVASGQFF TGTGCCAGCAGTGAGATCAGAACAGTGGCCAGTGGGCAGTTCTTC
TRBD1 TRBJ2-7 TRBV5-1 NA CASSSLGTGLYEQYF TGCGCCAGCAGCTCTTTGGGGACAGGGCTCTACGAGCAGTACTTC
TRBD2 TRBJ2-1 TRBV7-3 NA CASSLIRVGRASYNEQFF TGTGCCAGCAGCTTAATAAGGGTGGGGAGGGCCTCCTACAATGAGCAGTTCTTC
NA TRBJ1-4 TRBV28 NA CASSLVSSNEKLFF TGTGCCAGCAGTTTGGTCAGTTCTAATGAAAAACTGTTTTTT
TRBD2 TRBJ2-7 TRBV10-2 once CASSGLAGVEQYF TGCGCCAGCTCGGGACTAGCGGGTGTCGAGCAGTACTTC
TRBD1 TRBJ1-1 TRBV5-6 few CASSLIGTGVEAEAFF TGTGCCAGCAGCTTGATAGGGACAGGGGTTGAGGCTGAAGCTTTCTTT